Below, 11 T cell receptor beta chains from the same sample are listed, as sequenced in a study of T-cell memory formation after mild COVID-19. TCRdb called the 5' RACE reads again in MiXCR, with one record for every CDR3 protein. The top ten clones hold 20% to 25% of a sample with some 300,000 distinct CDR3 sequences, 15% to 20% of them seen once. Source material: PBMCs or a T cell subset sorted from them (not recorded which). The origin of the receptors is a man between 18 and 35 years old who had mild COVID-19 (a few samples of this study predate the infection). Cell type and time point are not known.

The genes are TRBV2 and TRBJ2-5; possibly TRBD2 for D (5 bases). Trimming removed 7 bases at V and 4 bases at J, with 16 bases between. This CDR3 comprises 14 residues. Germline V gives CDR1 SNHLY, CDR2 FYNNEI. The DNA for the CDR3 is TGTGCCAGCACCACCGTAGTGGAGGTAGAGACCCAGTACTTC. Translation gives CASTTVVEVETQYF.

The rearrangement uses TRBV6-1 and TRBJ2-1, with 8 bases lining up with TRBD2. J lost 9 bases, V lost 2 bases, and 9 bases had no gene match. This CDR3 contains 15 residues. The germline V gene has CDR1 MNHNS and CDR2 SASEGT. This chain's CDR3 is CASSETGGAQGEQFF. The CDR3 DNA sequence: TGTGCCAGCAGTGAAACCGGGGGGGCCCAGGGTGAGCAGTTCTTC.

This clonotype has ten or more counts. This rearrangement joins TRBV19 to TRBJ1-5, with D unclear. The V and J ends lost 2 bases and 7 bases respectively, with 15 bases between them. Looked up from germline, CDR1 is LNHDA and CDR2 is SQIVND (reference sequence). The CDR3 consists of 15 residues. CDR3 coding DNA: TGTGCCAGTAGTATAAGCCAGGTCCGGAGGCAGCCCCAGCATTTT. Residues: CASSISQVRRQPQHF. The complete variable domain, with remaining parts taken from reference TRBV19 and TRBJ1-5, reads DGGITQSPKYLFRKEGQNVTLSCEQNLNHDAMYWYRQDPGQGLRLIYYSQIVNDFQKGDIAEGYSVSREKKESFPLTVTSAQKNPTAFYLCASSISQVRRQPQHFGDGTRLSIL.

The V call is TRBV20-1, the J call TRBJ2-1; D may be TRBD2 (5 bases). V was clipped by 1 base and J by 10 bases, with 14 bases between them. The CDR3 has 13 residues. The germline CDR1 and CDR2 sequences are DFQATT and SNEGSKA (reference sequence). CDR3 sequence: CSARGTLAGEQFF. The DNA for the CDR3 is TGCAGTGCTAGAGGGACTCTTGCTGGAGAGCAGTTCTTC.

The genes are TRBV7-2 and TRBJ1-4, with a tentative D call TRBD1 (6 bases). The length of the CDR3 is 16 residues. Trimming removed 2 bases from V and 6 bases from J, with 16 bases in between. Germline values: CDR1 SGHTA, CDR2 FQGNSA. DNA of the CDR3: TGTGCCAGCAGCTTATCAGGGGCCGGGTTTGATGAAAAACTGTTTTTT. This encodes CASSLSGAGFDEKLFF.

This clonotype was seen only a few times. At one boundary the junction diverges from the germline segment, which might be a read error. CDR3 DNA sequence: TGTGCCAGCTGCTTCTGGACAGGGGTTTATGGCTACACCTTC. Residues: CASCFWTGVYGYTF. The chain couples TRBV5-6 to TRBJ1-2; TRBD1 matches 9 bases. This CDR3 has 14 amino acids. Germline CDR1 and CDR2: SGHDT and YYEEEE. Supplemented by reference TRBV5-6 and TRBJ1-2, the full variable domain reads DAGVTQSPTHLIKTRGQQVTLRCSPKSGHDTVSWYQQALGQGPQFIFQYYEEEERQRGNFPDRFSGHQFPNYSSELNVNALLLGDSALYLCASCFWTGVYGYTFGSGTRLTVV.

The chain couples TRBV6-2 or TRBV6-3 to TRBJ1-6; D is uncertain. Germline V gives CDR1 MNHEY, CDR2 SVGEGT. The CDR3 extends over 14 amino acids. The ends were cut back, 0 bases at V and 7 bases at J, with 7 bases in the middle. This CDR3 is CASSYSRRNSPLHF. Here the CDR3 DNA reads TGTGCCAGCAGTTACTCGAGACGGAATTCACCCCTCCACTTT.

The chain has TRBV24-1 and TRBJ2-1, with D perhaps matching TRBD1 or TRBD2 (6 bases each). CDR3 length: 14 amino acids. V lost 4 bases to trimming and J lost 15 bases, with 21 bases between them. Germline V lookup: CDR1 KGHDR, CDR2 SFDVKD. The CDR3 nucleotides are TGTGCCACCAGTGAATCGAGGGGGGATCAACGGCGGTTCTTC. Its translation: CATSESRGDQRRFF.

A few counts support this clonotype. This chain links TRBV29-1 with TRBJ1-1; TRBD1 matches at 7 bases. V lost 7 bases and J lost 1; bases outside the gene matches: 6. CDR3 size: 13 residues. Looked up from germline, CDR1 is SQVTM and CDR2 is ANQGSEA. Written as DNA, the CDR3 is TGCAGCGCTGAGACAGGGAAGAACACTGAAGCTTTCTTT. Translation gives CSAETGKNTEAFF. Filled out from reference TRBV29-1 and TRBJ1-1, the complete variable domain reads SAVISQKPSRDICQRGTSLTIQCQVDSQVTMMFWYRQQPGQSLTLIATANQGSEATYESGFVIDKFPISRPNLTFSTLTVSNMSPEDSSIYLCSAETGKNTEAFFGQGTRLTVV.

This clonotype turned up a few times. The chain carries TRBV6-5 and TRBJ2-2; D tentatively reads TRBD1 or TRBD2 (6 bases each). In germline, CDR1 is MNHEY, CDR2 SVGAGI. Trimming stripped 2 bases from V and 3 bases from J, with 19 bases between. The CDR3 extends over 18 amino acids. CDR3 sequence (DNA): TGTGCCAGCAGTTACAGGGGGACTCTCTACGGGGACACCGGGGAGCTGTTTTTT. Encoded protein: CASSYRGTLYGDTGELFF.

The CDR3 sequence: CASSWTGGTGELFF. The CDR3 DNA sequence: TGTGCCAGCAGCTGGACAGGGGGCACCGGGGAGCTGTTTTTT. J is TRBJ2-2 and V is TRBV18, with 10 nucleotides matching TRBD1. This CDR3 region has 14 residues. V dropped 8 bases and J dropped 4; count of bases not matched to a gene: 4. Per the germline V gene, CDR1 is KGHSH and CDR2 is LQKENI.